The sequence of this TCR beta chain was determined in a study of cytomegalovirus exposure and HLA in healthy donors. The CDR3 runs to 16 residues. V lost 6 bases to trimming and J lost 10 bases; unmatched junction nucleotides: 13. CDR1 is MNHEY, CDR2 SMNVEV, per germline (reference sequence). Primers included in the PCR were 60 Vbeta and 13 Jbeta primers. TCRdb's table, derived via immunoSEQ multiplex PCR, lists solely in-frame clones and lacks some. The sample records about 97,000 clones, about 80% being singletons. Sequencing was carried out using PBMCs. The gene calls are TRBV27 and TRBJ2-1, with 12 bases aligning to TRBD2. The clonotype was recovered from a man aged 35-49 years in good health and CMV-seronegative. CDR3 residues: CASSRVALAGGSEQFF. In DNA, the CDR3 is TGTGCCAGCAGCCGAGTCGCACTAGCGGGGGGCTCAGAGCAGTTCTTC.